This is a list of T cell receptor beta chains from one sample in a study of blood T cell repertoires in COVID-19. Assay used: immunoSEQ multiplex PCR; TCRdb lists only in-frame clones, some missing. The table lists 150,000 or so clones, about nine tenths of them singletons, with approximately 3.7% in the top ten. Sequenced: PBMCs or T cells enriched from blood (not recorded which). The receptors come from a woman between 35 and 50 years old who had been exposed to COVID-19. Each CDR3 is given with its conserved first and last residue. D genes are given only for firm matches. Part of the rows lack a size; the others show once, few, many or a class for expanded clones.

TRBV24-1	-	TRBJ2-1	-	CATSEGLNNEQFF	TGTGCCACCAGTGAAGGACTTAACAATGAGCAGTTCTTC
TRBV19	-	TRBJ2-3	-	CASRPRGRTSTDTQYF	TGTGCCAGTAGGCCGCGGGGCCGGACTAGCACAGATACGCAGTATTTT
TRBV14	-	TRBJ1-2	-	CASSQRAGGYTF	TGTGCCAGCAGCCAGCGTGCGGGAGGCTACACCTTC
TRBV9	TRBD2	TRBJ2-1	-	CASSVGLAGYNEQFF	TGTGCCAGCAGCGTAGGGCTAGCGGGGTACAATGAGCAGTTCTTC
TRBV24-1	TRBD2	TRBJ2-3	-	CATSDFEGRDTDTQYF	TGTGCCACCAGTGATTTTGAGGGGAGGGACACAGATACGCAGTATTTT
TRBV19	-	TRBJ1-1	-	CASSIGRDTEAFF	TGTGCCAGTAGTATCGGCAGGGACACTGAAGCTTTCTTT
TRBV6-2/TRBV6-3	TRBD2	TRBJ2-7	few	CASSVTSDEQYF	TGTGCCAGCAGTGTGACTAGCGACGAGCAGTACTTC
TRBV5-5	-	TRBJ1-2	-	CASSLTDSSYGYTF	TGTGCCAGCAGCTTAACGGACAGCAGCTATGGCTACACCTTC
TRBV7-9	TRBD2	TRBJ2-2	-	CASSPPGLAVVGELFF	TGTGCCAGCAGCCCGCCGGGACTAGCTGTGGTCGGGGAGCTGTTTTTT
TRBV28	TRBD1	TRBJ1-1	-	CASKIRVTRTGVFNPEAFF	TGTGCCAGCAAAATTCGGGTAACAAGAACAGGGGTGTTTAATCCTGAAGCTTTCTTT
TRBV11-2	TRBD1	TRBJ2-2	-	CASSSGGANTGELFF	TGTGCCAGCAGCTCAGGGGGCGCGAACACCGGGGAGCTGTTTTTT
TRBV18	-	TRBJ2-7	-	CASSPLTGVKYEQYF	TGTGCCAGCTCACCACTTACGGGAGTTAAGTACGAGCAGTACTTC
TRBV2	TRBD1	TRBJ1-4	-	CASNPGTGGAKLFF	TGTGCCAGCAACCCCGGGACAGGGGGCGCAAAACTGTTTTTT
TRBV7-8	-	TRBJ2-7	-	CASSPREGTIEQYF	TGTGCCAGCAGCCCCCGAGAGGGGACAATTGAGCAGTACTTC
TRBV4-3	TRBD1	TRBJ1-4	-	CASSQRTGYEKLFF	TGCGCCAGCAGCCAACGGACAGGGTATGAAAAACTGTTTTTT
TRBV15	-	TRBJ2-7	-	CATSTRGSYEQYF	TGTGCCACCAGCACCCGGGGTTCCTACGAGCAGTACTTC
TRBV7-9	TRBD1	TRBJ1-2	-	CASSLTSTGGWGYTF	TGTGCCAGCAGCTTAACATCGACAGGGGGCTGGGGCTACACCTTC
TRBV4-1	-	TRBJ1-3	-	CASSQVEGAGDTIYF	TGCGCCAGCAGCCAAGTCGAGGGCGCGGGGGACACCATATATTTT
TRBV2	-	TRBJ1-1	-	CASSVHTNTEAFF	TGTGCCAGCAGCGTACACACGAACACTGAAGCTTTCTTT
TRBV4-2	-	TRBJ2-7	once	CASSQEAVADEQYF	TGTGCCAGCAGCCAAGAGGCGGTAGCCGACGAGCAGTACTTC
TRBV7-9	-	TRBJ2-2	once	CASNLPGELFF	TGTGCCAGCAATCTCCCCGGGGAGCTGTTTTTT
TRBV6-5	-	TRBJ2-1	once	CASILGGSSYNEQFF	TGTGCCAGCATTCTAGGGGGAAGCTCCTACAATGAGCAGTTCTTC
TRBV5-1	TRBD2	TRBJ2-7	-	CASSRTSGEFEYF	TGCGCCAGCAGCAGGACTAGCGGGGAGTTCGAGTACTTC
TRBV6-2/TRBV6-3	TRBD1	TRBJ1-2	-	CASSSPDRVAHGYTF	TGTGCCAGCAGTTCCCCTGACAGGGTAGCGCATGGCTACACCTTC
TRBV19	TRBD1	TRBJ1-2	-	CASRAHRDRRIHGYTF	TGTGCCAGTAGGGCTCACCGGGACAGAAGAATCCATGGCTACACCTTC
TRBV5-1	-	TRBJ2-4	-	CASSWGTGKNIQYF	TGCGCCAGCAGCTGGGGGACTGGGAAAAACATTCAGTACTTC
TRBV4-1	TRBD1	TRBJ1-6	-	CASSHPDRADSPLHF	TGCGCCAGCAGCCACCCGGACAGGGCTGATTCACCCCTCCACTTT
TRBV29-1	-	TRBJ1-2	-	CSAKRQDGYTF	TGCAGCGCAAAACGACAGGATGGCTACACCTTC
TRBV19	-	TRBJ1-2	-	CASSLQGPNYGYTF	TGTGCCAGTAGCCTACAGGGACCTAACTATGGCTACACCTTC
TRBV13	TRBD1	TRBJ1-2	-	CASSPKTGDTF	TGTGCCAGCAGCCCCAAGACAGGGGATACCTTC
TRBV12-5	-	TRBJ2-1	-	CASGLSHGGINEQFF	TGTGCTAGTGGTTTAAGCCACGGCGGCATCAATGAGCAGTTCTTC
TRBV10-1	-	TRBJ2-1	-	CASSDLSESSYNEQFF	TGCGCCAGCAGTGACCTTAGTGAAAGCTCCTACAATGAGCAGTTCTTC
TRBV7-9	TRBD1	TRBJ2-1	once	CASSPEQGAYNEQFF	TGTGCCAGCAGCCCGGAACAGGGGGCCTACAATGAGCAGTTCTTC
TRBV6-5	TRBD1	TRBJ1-2	-	CASSGTAYGYTF	TGTGCCAGCAGCGGGACAGCCTATGGCTACACCTTC
TRBV5-1	TRBD1	TRBJ1-2	-	CASSLEGTGGSKGYTF	TGCGCCAGCAGCTTGGAGGGGACAGGGGGCTCAAAGGGCTACACCTTC
TRBV28	-	TRBJ2-7	-	CASSPPTGGGVREQYF	TGTGCCAGCAGTCCCCCCACAGGGGGGGGAGTGAGGGAGCAGTACTTC
TRBV4-2	TRBD2	TRBJ2-5	-	CASSQPVAGTQETQYF	TGTGCCAGCAGCCAACCGGTAGCGGGCACGCAAGAGACCCAGTACTTC
TRBV4-3	-	TRBJ1-2	-	CASSQGEGANYGYTF	TGCGCCAGCAGCCAAGGGGAGGGTGCTAACTATGGCTACACCTTC
TRBV28	TRBD1	TRBJ1-4	-	CASSLSGGWEKLFF	TGTGCCAGCAGTTTATCAGGGGGCTGGGAAAAACTGTTTTTT
TRBV11-1	-	TRBJ2-7	-	CASSLGQTYEQYF	TGTGCCAGCAGCTTAGGACAGACCTACGAGCAGTACTTC
TRBV7-9	-	TRBJ1-2	-	CASSLNLDRAYGYTF	TGTGCCAGCAGCTTGAATCTGGACAGAGCCTATGGCTACACCTTC
TRBV5-1	TRBD1	TRBJ1-4	-	CASSPGQGNEKLFF	TGCGCCAGCAGCCCGGGACAGGGTAATGAAAAACTGTTTTTT
TRBV28	TRBD2	TRBJ2-1	-	CASSLSGRRNEQFF	TGTGCCAGCTCCCTTAGCGGGAGGCGCAATGAGCAGTTCTTC
TRBV6-2/TRBV6-3	TRBD2	TRBJ2-7	-	CASSGLAETYEQYF	TGTGCCAGCAGTGGACTAGCGGAAACCTACGAGCAGTACTTC
TRBV28	TRBD1	TRBJ2-7	-	CASTNRGYEQYF	TGTGCCAGCACCAACAGGGGGTACGAGCAGTACTTC
TRBV11-3	TRBD2	TRBJ2-1	-	CASSPGGRGSYNEQFF	TGTGCCAGCAGCCCGGGAGGGCGCGGCTCCTACAATGAGCAGTTCTTC
TRBV5-5	-	TRBJ1-1	-	CASSLGDGTEAFF	TGTGCCAGCAGCTTAGGGGATGGCACTGAAGCTTTCTTT
TRBV25-1	TRBD1	TRBJ1-2	-	CASSGGTVYGYTF	TGTGCCAGCAGTGGGGGGACAGTCTATGGCTACACCTTC
TRBV28	TRBD1	TRBJ2-7	-	CASSKRTGVTYEQYF	TGTGCCAGCAGTAAGAGGACAGGGGTAACCTACGAGCAGTACTTC
TRBV4-1	-	TRBJ1-1	few	CASSLYQGGTEAFF	TGCGCCAGCAGCCTTTATCAGGGAGGAACTGAAGCTTTCTTT
TRBV19	-	TRBJ1-4	-	CATTKRGDATNEKLFF	TGTGCCACCACAAAGCGGGGAGATGCAACTAATGAAAAACTGTTTTTT
TRBV5-1	TRBD1	TRBJ2-7	-	CASSLTGTGEYEQYF	TGCGCCAGCAGCTTAACCGGGACAGGGGAGTACGAGCAGTACTTC
TRBV7-8	-	TRBJ1-6	-	CASSFLRDTSPLHF	TGTGCCAGCAGCTTTTTACGGGACACTTCACCCCTCCACTTT
TRBV5-4	-	TRBJ1-1	-	CASSRVHDTEAFF	TGTGCCAGCAGCCGAGTCCATGACACTGAAGCTTTCTTT
TRBV5-1	-	TRBJ1-1	-	CASSYRGEGTEAFF	TGCGCCAGCAGTTACCGAGGGGAGGGCACTGAAGCTTTCTTT
TRBV5-1	TRBD1	TRBJ1-2	-	CASSLGYIRDRELDYGYTF	TGCGCCAGCAGCTTGGGCTACATCCGGGACAGAGAATTGGACTATGGCTACACCTTC
TRBV3-1/TRBV3-2	TRBD2	TRBJ2-5	few	CASSQGAGVIETQYF	TGTGCCAGCAGCCAAGGAGCGGGGGTTATAGAGACCCAGTACTTC
TRBV4-1	-	TRBJ1-2	-	CASSQEVTVYGYTF	TGCGCCAGCAGCCAAGAAGTGACAGTCTATGGCTACACCTTC
TRBV7-6	-	TRBJ2-1	-	CASSLEGGATYNEQFF	TGTGCCAGCAGCTTAGAGGGGGGGGCCACCTACAATGAGCAGTTCTTC